The entry below gives a single TCR beta chain sequence along with its context. Its target is not known. Primers for the PCR totalled 60 Vbeta and 13 Jbeta. Measured with immunoSEQ multiplex PCR; TCRdb has only the in-frame clones, and not every one. The sample carries fewer than 65,000 clones, about 82% recorded once. This record belongs to a study of cytomegalovirus exposure and HLA in healthy donors. Study conclusions and caveats: The listing of about 150 TCR beta chains classed them as cytomegalovirus-associated.

The CDR3 covers 15 residues. Germline CDR1 is SGHRS and CDR2 is YFSETQ. Trimming cost V 5 bases and J 4 bases; bases outside gene matches: 8. V usage is TRBV5-1 and J usage is TRBJ2-3; 9 bases map to TRBD2. The sequencing input was PBMCs. This receptor was identified in a man aged 25-40 years in good health and CMV-seronegative. This chain's CDR3 is CASSPFSGGSDTQYF. The CDR3 bases are TGCGCCAGCAGTCCCTTTAGCGGGGGTTCAGATACGCAGTATTTT.